The T cell receptor beta chain under discussion was sequenced for a study of blood T cell repertoires in COVID-19. The data were produced by immunoSEQ multiplex PCR, yet TCRdb's version contains in-frame clones alone and is incomplete. The sample carries fewer than 90,000 clones, just under 90% recorded once. CDR1 and CDR2 from the germline V gene are SGHTA and FQGNSA. This CDR3 region has 15 residues. V lost 5 bases, J lost 0 bases, and 12 bases lay in between. V is TRBV7-2 and J is TRBJ2-3; D might be TRBD1 (6 bases). The TCR sequence derives from an elderly woman with active COVID-19. Sequences were obtained from peripheral blood. The CDR3 sequence: CASSLRGPSTDTQYF. The CDR3 DNA follows: TGTGCCAGCAGCCTCAGGGGCCCGAGCACAGATACGCAGTATTTT.